This T cell receptor beta chain appears in the sequencing data of a study of cytomegalovirus exposure and HLA in healthy donors. After removal of 0 bases from V and 1 base from J, the junction contained 10 bases not matched to a gene. The CDR3 extends over 19 amino acids. Germline V gene data show CDR1 as SGDLS and CDR2 as YYNGEE. Amplification used 60 Vbeta primers and 13 Jbeta primers. Here immunoSEQ multiplex PCR was the method, and the copy in TCRdb shows in-frame clones only, minus some. This sample has about 200,000 clones, with roughly 77% found just once. Sequencing was carried out using PBMCs. The V call is TRBV9, the J call TRBJ2-6, with TRBD1 matching 7 bases. This clonotype was sampled from a woman between 50 and 59 years old in good health and CMV-seronegative. CDR3 DNA: TGTGCCAGCAGCGTAGTCACTGGGACAGTCCCTTCTGGGGCCAACGTCCTGACTTTC. It yields the protein CASSVVTGTVPSGANVLTF.